The clone carrying this TCR beta chain has only a few counts. Original processing notes: Using reference gene primer amplification, nucleated cell counts were estimated. Some clones are missing from TCRdb's copy, which holds only in-frame ones; the method was immunoSEQ multiplex PCR. D and trimming come from the DNA, and the V and J calls and clone size come from that table. Among around 200,000 clones, 65% to 90% were seen once, and the ten largest hold about 4.8%. The CDR3 covers 13 residues. Germline-derived CDR1 and CDR2 are LNHDA and SQIVND (reference sequence). With 5 bases removed from V and 7 bases from J, the gap between germline ends came to 14 bases. This entry belongs to a study of blood T cell repertoires in COVID-19. Background on the study: Acute and convalescent COVID-19 samples came from the United States, Italy and Spain. T cells, B-cell-depleted T cells, or PBMCs provided the cDNA or gDNA that served as material.

Specimen: peripheral blood. The chain links TRBV19 to TRBJ1-2; TRBD1 might be the D (6 bases). This clonotype was obtained from a man aged 45-65 years with acute or convalescent COVID-19. CDR3 DNA: TGTGCCAGTAGTTTAACAGGGAGTCCTGGCTACACCTTC. Translating it yields CASSLTGSPGYTF.